This entry lists 17 T cell receptor beta chains sequenced from one sample in a study of CD8 T cells in ankylosing spondylitis. Each CDR3 protein gets one entry after TCRdb re-called the 5' RACE reads with MiXCR. The sample includes a few hundred thousand distinct CDR3 sequences, about 10% seen only once; the top ten take 21%. The sample consisted of blood, either unsorted or a sorted T cell fraction (not recorded which). Receptor source: a male donor with ankylosing spondylitis or in good health (not recorded which).

V usage is TRBV7-8 and J usage is TRBJ2-5; 8 bases are shared with TRBD2. This CDR3 has 15 amino acids. Looked up from germline, CDR1 is SGHVS and CDR2 is FQNEAQ. The V gene end was trimmed by 5 bases and the J gene end by 5 bases; junction bases not matched to a gene: 10. The DNA for the CDR3 is TGTGCCAGCAGCGGAACCGGGACTAGTGTCGAGACCCAGTACTTC. It codes for CASSGTGTSVETQYF.

This clonotype was observed many times. The rearrangement links TRBV28 to TRBJ2-7; 12 bases line up with TRBD1. This CDR3 is 14 amino acids long. Germline values: CDR1 MDHEN, CDR2 SYDVKM. The V gene end was trimmed by 6 bases and the J gene end by 4 bases; junction bases not matched to a gene: 4. CDR3 nucleotide sequence: TGTGCCAGCAGGGGGACAGGGGGCCTATACGAGCAGTACTTC. This sequence encodes CASRGTGGLYEQYF.

This rearrangement joins TRBV10-3 to TRBJ1-6; 9 positions agree with TRBD1. V gave up 6 bases and J gave up 2 bases; unmatched junction bases: 2. Germline V CDR1 and CDR2: ENHRY, SYGVKD. The CDR3 has 15 residues. CDR3 nucleotides: TGTGCCATCAGGGGGACAGGGACCTATAATTCACCCCTCCACTTT. Residues: CAIRGTGTYNSPLHF.

This clonotype was recorded many times. The chain carries TRBV2 and TRBJ1-2; D might be TRBD1 (5 bases). Trimming cost V 4 bases and J 8 bases, with 14 bases left between them. CDR3 size: 13 residues. Germline values: CDR1 SNHLY, CDR2 FYNNEI. CDR3 loop: CASSAAGSRGYTF. The CDR3 DNA is TGTGCCAGCAGTGCCGCAGGGAGCAGGGGCTACACCTTC.

This clonotype came up many times. This chain links TRBV12-3 or TRBV12-4 with TRBJ2-1, with TRBD2 as a possible D gene (5 bases). CDR3 length: 12 amino acids. V lost 4 bases and J lost 10, with 11 bases in between. The CDR3 DNA sequence: TGTGCCAGCAGTTGGACTGGAGGAGAGCAGTTCTTC. It yields the protein CASSWTGGEQFF.

V and J are TRBV20-1 and TRBJ2-5; 8 positions match TRBD1. Per germline, CDR1 DFQATT and CDR2 SNEGSKA (reference sequence). With 6 bases clipped from V and 5 bases from J, the junction kept 11 bases outside the gene matches. The CDR3 consists of 14 residues. The CDR3 nucleotides read TGCAGTGCCCTAAGCTCGGGACAGGTTGAGACCCAGTACTTC. Its translation: CSALSSGQVETQYF.

Turning to this clonotype: This could be a read error, since a much larger clone is one nucleotide away. The chain joins TRBV3-1 to TRBJ1-5; D is unresolved. The V gene lost 1 base and the J gene lost 0 bases, with 7 bases spanning the gap. CDR1 is LGHDT, CDR2 YNNKEL, per germline (reference sequence). The CDR3 is 15 amino acids. CDR3 amino acids: CASSQAGVSNQPQHF. Written as DNA, the CDR3 is TGTGCCAGCAGCCAAGCTGGGGTTAGCAATCAGCCCCAGCATTTT.

As concerns this clonotype: Possible read error: a much larger clone is one base away. The chain recombines TRBV28 with TRBJ2-5; possibly TRBD1 for D (6 bases). This CDR3 contains 15 residues. Germline loops: CDR1 MDHEN, CDR2 SYDVKM. The CDR3 nucleotides are TGTGCCACCAGTTCAGGACAGCGAAAAAGAGAGACCCAGTACTTC. Translated, it gives CATSSGQRKRETQYF.

This clonotype has a handful of counts. The chain combines TRBV20-1 with TRBJ2-1, with D hard to call. Germline loops: CDR1 DFQATT, CDR2 SNEGSKA (reference sequence). The CDR3 loop spans 14 amino acids. Trimming pared 1 base from V and 0 bases from J, leaving 7 bases between. The CDR3 nucleotides are TGCAGTGCTAGAGTGGGTAGCTCCTACAATGAGCAGTTCTTC. Residues: CSARVGSSYNEQFF.

This clonotype was observed at least ten times. The V call is TRBV5-1, the J call TRBJ1-2, with D maybe TRBD1 (5 bases). Germline V gives CDR1 SGHRS, CDR2 YFSETQ. V lost 0 bases to trimming and J lost 7 bases, with 19 bases between them. This CDR3 has 16 residues. The CDR3 DNA is TGCGCCAGCAGCTTGGACCCCGGGACCGCGACCGGTGGCTACACCTTC. Its translation: CASSLDPGTATGGYTF.

This clonotype occurred many times. The rearrangement uses TRBV28 and TRBJ1-4; TRBD1 matches 9 bases. The germline V gene has CDR1 MDHEN and CDR2 SYDVKM. The CDR3 has 15 amino acids. V was clipped by 5 bases and J by 6 bases; unmatched bases: 7. The CDR3 DNA sequence: TGTGCCAGCAGTCGATCGGGACAGGGTGATGAAAAACTGTTTTTT. The encoded protein is CASSRSGQGDEKLFF.

This clonotype has a count of ten or more. V gene TRBV5-6 combines with J gene TRBJ2-7; 7 nucleotides align to TRBD1. The CDR3 loop spans 15 amino acids. The germline V gene encodes CDR1 SGHDT and CDR2 YYEEEE. V lost 4 bases, J lost 2 bases, and 9 bases stayed unmatched. This CDR3 reads CASSPHPQGPYEQYF. The CDR3 DNA reads TGTGCCAGCAGCCCCCATCCACAGGGGCCCTACGAGCAGTACTTC.

On this clonotype itself: A much larger clone differs by one base, so this may be a read error. This chain links TRBV9 with TRBJ2-1, with 7 positions matching TRBD2. Matching the DNA end better, TRBJ2-7 makes the J call doubtful. Germline CDR1 reads SGDLS; CDR2 reads YYNGEE. This CDR3 is 15 amino acids long. CDR3 sequence reads: CASSEGTISYNEQYF. CDR3 in DNA: TGTGCCAGCAGCGAGGGGACTATCTCCTACAATGAGCAGTACTTC.

The V and J genes are TRBV12-3 or TRBV12-4 and TRBJ2-7, with TRBD1 identical over 10 bases. The CDR3 contains 14 residues. The J segment lost 5 bases and the V segment lost 3 bases, leaving 4 bases of the junction unmatched. CDR3: CASSFPGQGNEQYF. The CDR3 region has the DNA TGTGCCAGCAGTTTCCCGGGACAGGGGAACGAGCAGTACTTC.

In its sample, this clonotype was seen a few times. This chain connects TRBV28 to TRBJ2-3; the D gene could be TRBD1 or TRBD2 (5 bases each). CDR1 is MDHEN and CDR2 is SYDVKM in the germline V gene. V shed 5 bases and J shed 8 bases, with 20 bases lying between them. The CDR3 sequence is 15 residues long. In nucleotides, the CDR3 is TGTGCCAGCAGTCCCTCCGGAACGGGGCAGGGTACGCAGTATTTT. Translated, it gives CASSPSGTGQGTQYF.

This clonotype was found many times. V is TRBV5-1 and J is TRBJ1-1, with no clear D. The CDR3 loop spans 13 amino acids. Trimming pared 0 bases from V and 5 bases from J, leaving 8 bases between. Looked up from germline, CDR1 is SGHRS and CDR2 is YFSETQ. In DNA form, the CDR3 reads TGCGCCAGCAGCTTGGACGTGGGGACTGAAGCTTTCTTT. Translated: CASSLDVGTEAFF.

The chain joins TRBV30 to TRBJ1-4, with D perhaps TRBD1 (6 bases). This CDR3 is 15 amino acids long. CDR1 is GTSNPN and CDR2 is SVGIG in the germline V gene (reference sequence). V lost 5 bases to trimming and J lost 0 bases, with 13 bases between them. The CDR3 loop is CAWGRGSATNEKLFF. The DNA for the CDR3 is TGTGCCTGGGGCAGGGGTTCGGCAACTAATGAAAAACTGTTTTTT.